This T cell receptor (beta chain) was identified in a study of T-cell memory formation after mild COVID-19. Whole-study findings and limits: Of the contracting clones, CD4+ ones lay mainly in CM and EM, and CD8+ ones in EMRA.

Details on this clonotype: Antigen unknown.

Constant-segment primers served in 5'RACE that generated TCR alpha and TCR beta cDNA libraries bearing sample barcodes and UMIs. TCRdb redid the calling of the 5' RACE reads with MiXCR, one entry per CDR3 protein. This table has approximately 260,000 distinct CDR3 sequences, 16% appearing once. This CDR3 is 12 amino acids long. Germline CDR1 and CDR2: MNHEY and SVGAGI. V was pared by 7 bases and J by 7 bases, with 4 bases of the junction left unmatched. The chain links TRBV6-5 to TRBJ1-2; 9 bases align to TRBD1. This TCR was sampled from a man younger than 35 who had mild COVID-19 (a few samples of this study predate the infection). Cell type and time point are not known. The sequencing sample was made of PBMCs or a T cell subset sorted from them (not recorded which). The CDR3 nucleotides read TGTGCCAGCATGGGGACAGGGTCTGGCTACACCTTC. Translating it yields CASMGTGSGYTF.